These 15 T cell receptor beta chains were all obtained from the same sample, sequenced in a study of T cell changes during pregnancy in multiple sclerosis. This table comes from immunoSEQ multiplex PCR, and its TCRdb copy is limited to in-frame clones, with some not included. The sample lists 45,000 to 60,000 clones; roughly nine tenths were seen once. Source: CD8+ T cells from peripheral blood mononuclear cells, taken before pregnancy. All receptors come from a female donor with multiple sclerosis, enrolled in a pregnancy study.

The chain uses TRBV4-1 and TRBJ2-1; tentatively, D is TRBD1 (5 bases). Germline-derived CDR1 and CDR2 are MGHRA and YSYEKL. There are 16 residues in the CDR3. V lost 0 bases and J 2 bases, leaving 11 bases between the germline ends. Here the CDR3 DNA reads TGCGCCAGCAGCCAAGATCCGTCAGGGACCTACAATGAGCAGTTCTTC. Its protein is CASSQDPSGTYNEQFF.

The chain joins TRBV19 to TRBJ1-6; no clear D gene. Germline CDR1 is LNHDA and CDR2 is SQIVND (reference sequence). Trimming removed 6 bases from V and 9 bases from J, with 15 bases in between. The CDR3 covers 14 residues. The DNA for the CDR3 is TGTGCCAGTAGGGAGCCCAAAGTCGGTTCACCCCTCCACTTT. Translation: CASREPKVGSPLHF.

This chain uses TRBV9 with TRBJ1-1, with D maybe TRBD1 (5 bases). V was clipped by 0 bases and J by 6 bases, with 12 bases between them. There are 14 residues in the CDR3. Looked up from germline, CDR1 is SGDLS and CDR2 is YYNGEE. The CDR3 here is CASSVGWGRPEAFF. DNA of the CDR3: TGTGCCAGCAGCGTAGGATGGGGCAGGCCTGAAGCTTTCTTT.

The chain combines TRBV9 with TRBJ2-1; tentatively, D is TRBD2 (5 bases). Germline CDR1 reads SGDLS; CDR2 reads YYNGEE. Trimming removed 7 bases from V and 2 bases from J, with 13 bases in between. This CDR3 has 14 residues. The CDR3 sequence: CASAAKEAYNEQFF. CDR3 nucleotides: TGTGCCAGCGCAGCAAAGGAGGCCTACAATGAGCAGTTCTTC.

The chain joins TRBV19 to TRBJ1-1, with a weak D call TRBD1 (6 bases). CDR1 and CDR2 (germline): LNHDA, SQIVND (reference sequence). This CDR3 has 12 amino acids. V lost 11 bases and J lost 4, with 14 bases in between. For the CDR3, the DNA is TGTGCCTCGACTGGGGGCCCCACTGAAGCTTTCTTT. Translated, it gives CASTGGPTEAFF.

V and J are TRBV5-5 and TRBJ2-7, with D perhaps TRBD2 (6 bases). V lost 5 bases and J 0 bases, leaving 12 bases between the germline ends. Germline V gene lookup returns CDR1 SGHKS and CDR2 YYEKEE (reference sequence). The CDR3 spans 14 residues. The CDR3 coding sequence is TGTGCCAGCAGGCTCGTCGGGGGCTCCTACGAGCAGTACTTC. Translation: CASRLVGGSYEQYF.

The chain employs TRBV9 and TRBJ2-2; D is unresolved. This CDR3 region has 12 residues. Germline V gene lookup returns CDR1 SGDLS and CDR2 YYNGEE. V was trimmed by 4 bases and J by 7 bases, leaving 8 bases between them. The CDR3 loop is CASSLRGGELFF. CDR3 bases: TGTGCCAGCAGCCTGCGTGGCGGGGAGCTGTTTTTT.

The CDR3 spells CASRNPGLTTTDTQYF. The CDR3 region has the DNA TGTGCCAGCAGAAATCCGGGACTCACGACCACAGATACGCAGTATTTT. The chain uses TRBV4-2 and TRBJ2-3; perhaps TRBD2 as D (6 bases). The V end lost 6 bases, the J end lost 2 bases, and 18 bases lay between the germline ends. The CDR3 loop spans 16 amino acids. Germline V gene sequence: CDR1 LGHNA, CDR2 YNFKEQ.

By sample share, this clone is medium-sized. V and J are TRBV5-6 and TRBJ1-1; D gene unclear. The CDR3 spans 17 residues. Looked up from germline, CDR1 is SGHDT and CDR2 is YYEEEE. The V gene lost 4 bases and the J gene lost 0 bases, with 19 bases spanning the gap. The CDR3 DNA reads as TGTGCCAGCAGCCGGGGTGACGTTTTTTATATGAACACTGAAGCTTTCTTT. Translated: CASSRGDVFYMNTEAFF.

This chain connects TRBV27 to TRBJ2-5, with 7 bases lining up with TRBD1. After removal of 5 bases from V and 5 bases from J, the junction contained 5 bases not matched to a gene. This CDR3 is 13 amino acids long. From germline, CDR1 is MNHEY and CDR2 SMNVEV (reference sequence). The CDR3: CASSHGTVETQYF. The CDR3 DNA reads as TGTGCCAGCAGTCACGGGACAGTGGAGACCCAGTACTTC.

CDR3 sequence (DNA): TGTGCCACCAGCAGAGATCCCTCATACAGGGCTCATGAAGCTTTCTTT. It yields the protein CATSRDPSYRAHEAFF. The chain uses TRBV15 and TRBJ1-1; tentatively, D is TRBD1 (6 bases). Trimming took 0 bases from V and 7 from J, leaving 18 bases between them. Germline V gives CDR1 LNHNV, CDR2 YYDKDF (reference sequence). The CDR3 has 16 amino acids.

The J gene is TRBJ1-5, the V gene TRBV27; TRBD1 matches at 8 bases. CDR3 size: 14 residues. Germline CDR1 MNHEY, CDR2 SMNVEV (reference sequence). J gave up 9 bases and V 4 bases, and 8 bases lay outside the gene matches. CDR3 loop: CASSSLTGVRPQHF. The CDR3 DNA follows: TGTGCCAGCAGTTCCCTGACAGGGGTTAGGCCCCAGCATTTT.

The sample holds a few counts of this clone. This chain links TRBV30 with TRBJ1-1, with D perhaps matching TRBD1 (6 bases). Per germline, CDR1 GTSNPN and CDR2 SVGIG (reference sequence). The V gene lost 0 bases and the J gene lost 4 bases, with 12 bases spanning the gap. The length of the CDR3 is 14 residues. CDR3 region: CAWSVGGIATEAFF. The CDR3 coding sequence is TGTGCCTGGAGTGTAGGGGGTATAGCCACTGAAGCTTTCTTT.

The V call is TRBV9, the J call TRBJ1-6; D might be TRBD1 (5 bases). CDR1 is SGDLS and CDR2 is YYNGEE in the germline V gene. This CDR3 spans 15 amino acids. V gave up 4 bases and J gave up 2 bases, with 10 bases separating them. The CDR3, as DNA: TGTGCCAGCAGCTCCGGGGGTCCCTATAATTCACCCCTCCACTTT. Its protein product is CASSSGGPYNSPLHF.

V is TRBV19 and J is TRBJ1-2; TRBD1 matches 7 bases. Germline V gene sequence: CDR1 LNHDA, CDR2 SQIVND (reference sequence). Trimming cost V 8 bases and J 3 bases; bases outside gene matches: 12. The CDR3 loop spans 15 amino acids. CDR3 bases: TGTGCCAGTGCACAGGGCAGGGGGATGCACTATGGCTACACCTTC. It translates to CASAQGRGMHYGYTF.